This T cell receptor beta chain came from a study of blood T cell repertoires in COVID-19 (dated by TCRdb to the early 2020s). In terms of the full investigation: Collaborator samples came from the United States, Italy and Spain and covered acute and convalescent phases of COVID-19. The prospective study material was composed of cDNA or gDNA derived from T cells, B-cell-depleted T cells, or PBMCs. Deeply sampled blood TCRbeta repertoires from subjects exposed to, actively infected with, or recovered from COVID-19 were included in the dataset. The repertoires were released in a freely available public database intended as a resource for research on the immune response to SARS-CoV-2. Samples were obtained from the ongoing ImmuneRACE study (first 160 participants) and from about 1,300 subjects provided by 6 global collaborators. A de-identified subject ID, COVID-19 status, age in years and sex were almost always included in the sample metadata. Where HLA class I and class II types were available, the types were taken from metadata supplied by the sample provider, not from assay-based typing. What the study reported, not specific to this receptor: The amount of clinical and demographic metadata varied by source and participant and was provided uncurated.

Comments on this clone: Its binding antigen is unknown. No base qualities exist here, and no much larger clone lies one base off it.

Via the germline V gene, CDR1 is SGHTA and CDR2 FQGNSA. Reading from cysteine to phenylalanine, the CDR3 counts 17 amino acids. Only the CDR3 portion is preserved as DNA: 51 bases, with reading frame beginning at the first base. V is trimmed back by 0 bases and J by 0 bases, and the junction contains 4 bases that no gene match accounts for. TCRbeta CDR3 regions were amplified from genomic DNA using the immunoSEQ Assay, a bias-controlled multiplex PCR. Under the source paper's analysis protocol: The number of nucleated cells in each sample was estimated from the amplification of reference gene primers within the assay. Sequence reads were collapsed and filtered to measure the absolute abundance of every unique TCRbeta CDR3 rearrangement. For each sample, productive Simpson clonality was calculated as the square root of Simpson's diversity index across productive rearrangements. Drawn from immuneACCESS, this table holds only the in-frame rearrangements with V and J called that TCRdb kept. Clones are partly lost; checked studies trace under half to an unresolved V gene and leave the rest unexplained. The V and J calls and clone size come from that table; D and trimming were worked out from the DNA. The sample includes about 89,000 clones, with 80% observed a single time. 15% to 20% of the sample rests with the top ten.

Whole blood was collected in K2EDTA tubes by collaborating institutions according to the institutions' own protocols. For TCRbeta analysis, collaborators shipped samples in one of three forms: frozen whole blood, isolated PBMCs, or DNA extracted from either of those sample types. Sequencing used peripheral blood. The chain links TRBV7-2 with TRBJ1-5; 8 bases in between match TRBD1. The source of this sequence is an elderly woman with acute or convalescent COVID-19. The bases read TGTGCCAGCAGCTTAGCGTGGGGGACAGGTAGCAATCAGCCCCAGCATTTT. The resulting protein is CASSLAWGTGSNQPQHF.